A single sample is the source of the 7 T cell receptor beta chains below, sequenced in a study of blood T cells in healthy people across ages. Next came a second PCR, run for about 7 to 12 cycles, which used a sample-barcoded 5' primer along with a J-beta primer mix. TCRdb re-called the 5' RACE reads through MiXCR, storing one row per CDR3 protein. The profile shows 700,000 or so distinct CDR3 sequences, approximately 40% of them singletons. Specimen: blood. All receptors derive from a man of 80 years or more in good health.

The genes are TRBV7-9 and TRBJ2-4, with D unresolved. The CDR3 contains 14 residues. Trimming removed 8 bases at V and 0 bases at J, with 11 bases between. Germline V CDR1 and CDR2: SEHNR, FQNEAQ (reference sequence). CDR3 region: CASANGGAKNIQYF. The CDR3 DNA sequence: TGTGCCAGCGCTAACGGCGGAGCCAAAAACATTCAGTACTTC.

The chain uses TRBV29-1 and TRBJ2-2, with D tentatively TRBD1 (6 bases). Germline V gives CDR1 SQVTM, CDR2 ANQGSEA. The CDR3 consists of 12 residues. V was trimmed by 8 bases and J by 7 bases, leaving 14 bases between them. CDR3 nucleotide sequence: TGCAGCTCCAGGGGTTCTGGCGGGGAGCTGTTTTTT. As protein: CSSRGSGGELFF.

About this clonotype: This may be a read error, as it is one base from a much larger clone. The rearrangement links TRBV6-2 or TRBV6-3 to TRBJ2-1; D is ambiguous. The CDR3 spans 14 residues. Germline V lookup: CDR1 MNHEY, CDR2 SVGEGT. The V end was cut by 2 bases, the J end by 10 bases, with 15 bases between. The CDR3 sequence is CASSYGKPSYEQFF. The CDR3 coding sequence is TGTGCCAGCAGTTACGGCAAGCCGTCCTACGAGCAGTTCTTC.

This rearrangement joins TRBV20-1 to TRBJ2-3, with TRBD2 matching 12 bases. Germline assignment: CDR1 DFQATT and CDR2 SNEGSKA (reference sequence). J lost 4 bases, V lost 1 base, and 6 bases had no gene match. The CDR3 covers 16 residues. In nucleotides, the CDR3 is TGCAGTGCTAGAGTGTCTAGCGGGGGGGCCCCAGATACGCAGTATTTT. Its translation: CSARVSSGGAPDTQYF.

This clonotype has more than one count but fewer than ten. The V gene is TRBV6-6, the J gene TRBJ1-2, with TRBD1 identical over 9 bases. Losses at the gene ends were 5 bases for V and 6 bases for J; bases not matched to a gene: 7. The CDR3 is made up of 14 amino acids. CDR1 MNHNY and CDR2 SVGAGI come from the germline V gene (reference sequence). CDR3 sequence reads: CASSPPGQGNGYTF. The CDR3 DNA reads TGTGCCAGCAGTCCGCCGGGACAGGGTAATGGCTACACCTTC.

The chain links TRBV18 to TRBJ1-1; no firm D call. CDR1 KGHSH and CDR2 LQKENI come from the germline V gene. Trimming cost V 3 bases and J 6 bases, with 11 bases left between them. The CDR3 totals 13 residues. As DNA, the CDR3 is TGTGCCAGCTCACCCTCGGCTGGGGCTGAAGCTTTCTTT. It is translated as CASSPSAGAEAFF.

In its sample, this clonotype was seen a few times. This sequence joins TRBV12-3 or TRBV12-4 and TRBJ1-2, with TRBD1 matching 9 bases. The CDR3 is 14 amino acids. With V trimmed by 5 bases and J by 5 bases, 6 bases remained unmatched. CDR3 region: CASSLGTGFYGYTF. The CDR3 DNA reads TGTGCCAGCAGTCTCGGGACAGGGTTTTATGGCTACACCTTC.